This TCR beta chain originates from a study of T cell responses to AZD1222 COVID-19 vaccine. Points from the study as a whole: Females outnumbered males among donors, who were mostly white British; clonal diversity was possibly underestimated. Close to half of spike-specific TCRs reportedly recognize unmutated variant regions. Sampling that yielded the repertoires occurred only after the peak T cell response.

In the case of this clone: Its antigen remains unknown.

This CDR3 comprises 14 residues. V dropped 2 bases and J dropped 4; count of bases not matched to a gene: 4. Germline V gene sequence: CDR1 MNHEY, CDR2 SMNVEV (reference sequence). Assay: immunoSEQ multiplex PCR; the TCRdb copy retains only in-frame clones and omits some. The sample consists of approximately 64,000 clones, 84% of them appearing once. The chain links TRBV27 to TRBJ2-7, with 8 bases identical to TRBD1. Sequencing used peripheral blood, obtained on day 0 of AZD1222 vaccination. This sequence originates from an adult in good health. DNA for the CDR3: TGTGCCAGCAGTTTAAAGGGACAGGTTTACGAGCAGTACTTC. This gives the protein CASSLKGQVYEQYF.